This T cell receptor (beta chain) was recovered during a study of cytomegalovirus exposure and HLA in healthy donors. Study observations and caveats: Accounts indicate the classifier identified cytomegalovirus status with strong specificity and sensitivity.

Notes on this clone: Its cognate antigen is unknown.

The CDR3 loop spans 15 amino acids. Germline V gene sequence: CDR1 SGHRS, CDR2 YFSETQ. After removal of 4 bases from V and 4 bases from J, the junction contained 7 bases not matched to a gene. The PCR used 60 Vbeta and 13 Jbeta primers. The method was immunoSEQ multiplex PCR; TCRdb's version includes in-frame clones alone and lacks a portion of them. Among fewer than 200,000 clones, roughly three quarters were seen once, and the ten largest hold about 1.3%. The rearrangement links TRBV5-1 to TRBJ1-4; 7 nucleotides line up with TRBD1. The sample consisted of PBMCs. This sequence was found in a man between 60 and 75 years old in good health and CMV-seronegative. CDR3 loop: CASSRDRALNEKLFF. The CDR3 DNA is TGCGCCAGCAGCCGAGACAGGGCCCTTAATGAAAAACTGTTTTTT.